This T cell receptor beta chain comes out of a study of OX40 agonist ivuxolimab in advanced cancers. Turning to the overall study: Ivuxolimab was a fully human IgG2 agonistic monoclonal antibody targeting the costimulatory receptor OX40 (CD134). Intravenous ivuxolimab was administered to patients every 2 weeks at six dose levels: 0.01, 0.1, 0.3, 1.5, 3 and 10 mg/kg. Of the roughly 52 dose-escalation patients, hepatocellular carcinoma was present in some 19, melanoma in some 15, renal cell carcinoma in 9 and head and neck cancer in 9. In the dose-escalation cohort, more than 80% of patients were male, and the mean age was approximately 60 years with a range of roughly 20 to 85. Prior anti-PD-1, anti-PD-L1 or anti-CTLA-4 therapy was permitted, and approximately 40% of dose-escalation patients had received checkpoint inhibitors. Three dose-escalation patients achieved partial responses, one with hepatocellular carcinoma and two with cutaneous melanoma. The purpose of peripheral TCRbeta sequencing was to test whether ivuxolimab changed TCR sequence diversity and led to clonal T-cell expansion. The paper describes the monotherapy dose-escalation part (N of about 47 patients) of the phase I trial of ivuxolimab.

From the germline V gene, CDR1 is SGHRS and CDR2 is YFSETQ. From cysteine to phenylalanine, the CDR3 is 15 amino acids long. Kept here is only the CDR3 DNA, which spans 45 bases and is read in frame from base 1. V sheds 0 bases and J sheds 3 bases, leaving 9 bases between their ends. Note on this clone: No antigen is known for it. No clone much larger than this one lies a single base away; base qualities are absent.

Patients with autoimmune disease history or receiving systemic immunosuppression were excluded from the trial. Peripheral blood for TCR sequencing was collected from all dose cohorts at baseline, on cycle 4 day 1, and on cycle 7 day 1. Samples were obtained from an open-label, multicenter, first-in-human phase I dose-escalation trial of ivuxolimab. Adults with locally advanced or metastatic head and neck squamous cell, hepatocellular, melanoma or renal cell carcinoma were enrolled in the trial. Before TCR sequencing, CD4+ and CD8+ T cells were separately sorted from peripheral blood. What the study reported, not specific to this receptor: In partial responders in the 0.1-3.0 mg/kg groups, normalized peripheral clonal expansion was found to be among the lowest, especially among CD8+ T cells. At doses from 0.1 to 3.0 mg/kg, clonal expansion was seen in both CD4+ and CD8+ blood T cells between baseline and week 6. The antigen specificity of the clonally expanded peripheral T cells was not determined. On average, CD8+ T cells showed more expanded clones than CD4+ T cells after ivuxolimab. Low levels of normalized T-cell clonal expansion were also shown by some nonresponding patients.

Genomic DNA was isolated from the sorted cells so that the TCRbeta CDR3 region could be sequenced. TCRbeta CDR3 regions were sequenced using the immunoSEQ Assay. TCRdb provides this immuneACCESS table in a form limited to in-frame rearrangements. Some clones are lacking; in checked studies, under half of them reflect an unresolved V gene, and why the rest are absent is not known. The sample table holds approximately 50,000 clones, of which over 80% were seen once. 2.5% to 3% of the sample is taken by the ten largest. The specimen was CD4+ or CD8+ T cells sorted from blood, collected in a trial of the OX40 agonist ivuxolimab. The V and J segments used are TRBV5-1 and TRBJ2-2, with no confident D gene call. This TCR came from an adult with an advanced solid tumor such as melanoma, head and neck, liver or kidney cancer. The DNA reads TGCGCCAGCAGCTTGGGGTTTGTACACACCGGGGAGCTGTTTTTT. This codes for CASSLGFVHTGELFF.